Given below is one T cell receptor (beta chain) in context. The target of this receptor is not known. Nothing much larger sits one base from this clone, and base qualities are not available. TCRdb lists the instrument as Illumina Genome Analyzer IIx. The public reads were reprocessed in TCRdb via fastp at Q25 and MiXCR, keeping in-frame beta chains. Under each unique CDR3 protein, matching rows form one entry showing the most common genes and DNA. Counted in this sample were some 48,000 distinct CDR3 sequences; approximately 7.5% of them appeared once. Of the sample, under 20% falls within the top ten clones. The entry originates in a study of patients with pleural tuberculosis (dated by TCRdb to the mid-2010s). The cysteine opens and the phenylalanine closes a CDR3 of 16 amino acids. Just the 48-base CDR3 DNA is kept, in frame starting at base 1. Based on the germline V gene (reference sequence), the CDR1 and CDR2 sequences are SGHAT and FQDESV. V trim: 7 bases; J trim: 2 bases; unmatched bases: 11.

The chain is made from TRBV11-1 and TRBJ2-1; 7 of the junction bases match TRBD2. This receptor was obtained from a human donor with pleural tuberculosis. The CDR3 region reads CASTDNGGSTYNEQFF. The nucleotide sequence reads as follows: TGTGCCAGCACCGATAACGGCGGGAGTACCTACAATGAGCAGTTCTTC. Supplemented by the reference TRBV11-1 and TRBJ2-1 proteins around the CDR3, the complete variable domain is EAEVAQSPRYKITEKSQAVAFWCDPISGHATLYWYRQILGQGPELLVQFQDESVVDDSQLPKDRFSAERLKGVDSTLKIQPAELGDSAMYLCASTDNGGSTYNEQFFGPGTRLTVL.